This TCR beta chain was identified in a study of response to subunit inactivated influenza vaccine. TCRdb analysed the RT-PCR reads with MiXCR anew, one entry per CDR3 protein. The data show hundreds of thousands of distinct CDR3 sequences, with roughly 22% seen just once and about 9.3% held by the top ten. Overall study results and limits: Each seasonal influenza vaccination, the authors suggested, recruits few new T cells.

Concerning this clonotype itself: Its antigen is unknown.

V gave up 5 bases and J gave up 2 bases; unmatched junction bases: 4. The CDR3 consists of 14 residues. This sequence originates from a man between 50 and 75 years old who received an inactivated influenza vaccine. Sample: PBMCs from blood, taken about 20 months after vaccination. The rearrangement uses TRBV12-3 or TRBV12-4 and TRBJ2-3; 7 bases are shared with TRBD2. The CDR3 loop reads CASSPAGLTDTQYF. The CDR3 coding sequence is TGTGCCAGCAGTCCAGCGGGACTCACAGATACGCAGTATTTT.